This is a list of T cell receptor beta chains from one sample in a study of blood T cell repertoires in COVID-19. The table came from immunoSEQ multiplex PCR; TCRdb's copy has only in-frame clones and leaves some out. The sample lists more than 110,000 clones, 77% occurring once. The sequenced material came from peripheral blood. These TCRs come from a woman between 50 and 59 years old with active or convalescent COVID-19. Each CDR3 is given without its conserved first and last residue.

v_call cdr3_aa
TRBV28 ASSLDSPYEQY
TRBV3-1/TRBV3-2 ASSPGEGEKLF
TRBV6-2/TRBV6-3 ASSGTSPNTGELF
TRBV30 AWSYHEGGPRYEQY
TRBV28 ASSLWGRRAKGRIGNSPLH
TRBV28 ASSLTTWASGELF
TRBV28 ASSLPSGGYT
TRBV5-1 ASSFAGGFGYT
TRBV7-9 ASSLDGGSNYGYT
TRBV2 ASSTYLTGNTEAF
TRBV23-1 ATGAGNTIY
TRBV29-1 SVQMVGGDGYT
TRBV12-2 ASRLGDSTYEQY
TRBV14 ASSQGSTSLYEQF
TRBV7-2 ASSSPRGKGNEQF
TRBV7-9 ASSPAQGPLNEQF
TRBV7-8 ASSARGGTEAF
TRBV12-3/TRBV12-4 ASSFTGNTIY
TRBV11-2 ASSRLGLAGDQETQY
TRBV18 ASSRTSGPSSYNEQF
TRBV7-2 ASSLAVSTGASRNEQF
TRBV5-1 ASSQGVNTEAF